The present entry profiles one TCR beta chain with its context. Antigen specificity is unknown. One tube held mixed TRB-A and TRB-B primer pools for touch-down PCR. TCRdb reprocessed the multiplex PCR reads and reports one entry per CDR3 protein, with no DNA. This sample contains several thousand distinct CDR3 sequences. About 37,500 genome equivalents of blood DNA were amplified for TRB. The sample is drawn from a study of T cell clusters in autoimmune cytopenias. Whole-study results and caveats: Primary autoimmune cytopenia patients appeared to lack physiological T cell clusters present in healthy donors.

The length of the CDR3 is 15 residues. The germline gives CDR1 SGHTS, CDR2 YDEGEE. These data are also associated with another study on T cell repertoires in aging, cancer and after chemotherapy. From that study: The full dataset contained about 10 million TCR reads. Compared with age-matched healthy donors, untreated hematological or solid cancer patients showed higher blood TCR clonality. Rebound thymic output was suggested by rising median generation probability during chemotherapy in each cancer cohort.

The receptor was isolated from a human donor in good health. The J gene is TRBJ2-5, the V gene TRBV5-8. Specimen: peripheral blood. The chain's CDR3 is CASSLGKRSQETQYF.